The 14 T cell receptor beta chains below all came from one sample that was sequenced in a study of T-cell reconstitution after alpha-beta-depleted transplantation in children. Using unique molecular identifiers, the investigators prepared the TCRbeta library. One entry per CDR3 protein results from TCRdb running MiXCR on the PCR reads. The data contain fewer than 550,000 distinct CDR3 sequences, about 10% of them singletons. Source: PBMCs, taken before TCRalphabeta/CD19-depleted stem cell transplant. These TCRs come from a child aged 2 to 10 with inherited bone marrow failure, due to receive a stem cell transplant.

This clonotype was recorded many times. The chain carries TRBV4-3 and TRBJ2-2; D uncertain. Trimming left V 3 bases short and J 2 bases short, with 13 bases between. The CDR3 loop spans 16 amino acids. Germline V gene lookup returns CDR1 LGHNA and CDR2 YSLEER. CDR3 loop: CASSQISKGNTGELFF. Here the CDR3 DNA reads TGCGCCAGCAGCCAGATCAGTAAGGGAAACACCGGGGAGCTGTTTTTT.

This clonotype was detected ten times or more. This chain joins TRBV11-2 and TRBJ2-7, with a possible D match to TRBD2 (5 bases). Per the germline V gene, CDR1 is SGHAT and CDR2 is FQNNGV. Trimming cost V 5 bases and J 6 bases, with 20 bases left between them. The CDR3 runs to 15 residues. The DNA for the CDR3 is TGTGCCAGCAGCCCGACACGAGGGCGCTTGGGCGAGCAGTACTTC. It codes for CASSPTRGRLGEQYF.

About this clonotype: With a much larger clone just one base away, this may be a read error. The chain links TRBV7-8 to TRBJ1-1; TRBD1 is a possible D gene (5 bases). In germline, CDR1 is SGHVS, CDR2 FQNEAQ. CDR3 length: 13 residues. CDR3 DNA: TGTGACAGCAGCTCCGATGACAGCACTGAAGCTTTCTTT. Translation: CDSSSDDSTEAFF.

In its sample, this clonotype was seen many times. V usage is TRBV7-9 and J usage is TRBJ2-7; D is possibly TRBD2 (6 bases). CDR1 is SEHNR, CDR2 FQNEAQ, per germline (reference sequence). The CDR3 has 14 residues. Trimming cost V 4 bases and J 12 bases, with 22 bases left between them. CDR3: CASSSLGASAAWYF. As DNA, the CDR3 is TGTGCCAGCAGCTCCCTCGGGGCTAGCGCGGCATGGTACTTC. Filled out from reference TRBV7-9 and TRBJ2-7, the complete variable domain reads DTGVSQNPRHKITKRGQNVTFRCDPISEHNRLYWYRQTLGQGPEFLTYFQNEAQLEKSRLLSDRFSAERPKGSFSTLEIQRTEQGDSAMYLCASSSLGASAAWYFGPGTRLTVT.

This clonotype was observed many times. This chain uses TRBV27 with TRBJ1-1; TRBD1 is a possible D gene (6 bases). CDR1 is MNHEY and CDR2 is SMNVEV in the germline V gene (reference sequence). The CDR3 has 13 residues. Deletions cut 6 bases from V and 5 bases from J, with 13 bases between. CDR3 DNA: TGTGCCAGCAGCTCCGGGACACGAACTGAAGCTTTCTTT. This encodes CASSSGTRTEAFF.

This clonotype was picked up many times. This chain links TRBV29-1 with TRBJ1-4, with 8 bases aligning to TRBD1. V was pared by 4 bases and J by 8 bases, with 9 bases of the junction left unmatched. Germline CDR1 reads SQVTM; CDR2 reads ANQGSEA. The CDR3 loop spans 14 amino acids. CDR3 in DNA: TGCAGCGTTGGCCGGACAGGGTTTAACGAAAAACTGTTTTTT. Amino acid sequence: CSVGRTGFNEKLFF.

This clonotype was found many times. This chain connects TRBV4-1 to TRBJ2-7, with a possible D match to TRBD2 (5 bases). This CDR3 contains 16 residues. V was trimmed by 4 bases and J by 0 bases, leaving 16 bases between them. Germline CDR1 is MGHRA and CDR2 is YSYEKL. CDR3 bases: TGCGCCAGCAGCCCCATTCCGGGCCGGGGCTCCTACGAGCAGTACTTC. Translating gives CASSPIPGRGSYEQYF.

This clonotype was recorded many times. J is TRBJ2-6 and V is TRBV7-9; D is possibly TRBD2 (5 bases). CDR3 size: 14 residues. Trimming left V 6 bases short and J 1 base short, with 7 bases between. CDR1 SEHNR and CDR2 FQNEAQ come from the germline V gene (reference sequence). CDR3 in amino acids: CASRSGSGANVLTF. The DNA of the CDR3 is TGTGCCAGCAGGTCGGGGTCTGGGGCCAACGTCCTGACTTTC.

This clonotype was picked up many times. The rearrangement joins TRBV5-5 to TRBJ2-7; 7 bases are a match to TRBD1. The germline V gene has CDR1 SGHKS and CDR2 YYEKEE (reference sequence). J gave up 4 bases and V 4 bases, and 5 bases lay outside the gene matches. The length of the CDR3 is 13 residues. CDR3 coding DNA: TGTGCCAGCAGCCACGTGACAGGGTACGAGCAGTACTTC. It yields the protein CASSHVTGYEQYF.

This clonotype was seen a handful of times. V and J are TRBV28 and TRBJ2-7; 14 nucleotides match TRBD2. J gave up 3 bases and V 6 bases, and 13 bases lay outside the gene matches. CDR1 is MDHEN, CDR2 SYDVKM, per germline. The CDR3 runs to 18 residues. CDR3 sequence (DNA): TGTGCCAGCAGCCAACTCCGACTAGCGGGAGGGCGTCTCTACGAGCAGTACTTC. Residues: CASSQLRLAGGRLYEQYF.

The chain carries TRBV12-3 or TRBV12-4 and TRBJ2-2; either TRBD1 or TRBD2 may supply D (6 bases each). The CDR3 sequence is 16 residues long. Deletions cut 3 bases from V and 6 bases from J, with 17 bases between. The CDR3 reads CASSFLGGGLPGELFF. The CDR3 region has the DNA TGTGCCAGCAGTTTTCTAGGGGGAGGTCTACCCGGGGAGCTGTTTTTT.

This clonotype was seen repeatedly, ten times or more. CDR3: CASSLTGTGTSPLHF. The DNA for the CDR3 is TGTGCCAGCAGCTTGACCGGGACAGGGACGTCACCCCTCCACTTT. The chain combines TRBV7-2 with TRBJ1-6, with 9 bases fitting TRBD1. V was pared by 3 bases and J by 10 bases, with 7 bases of the junction left unmatched. Germline V lookup: CDR1 SGHTA, CDR2 FQGNSA. This CDR3 has 15 amino acids.

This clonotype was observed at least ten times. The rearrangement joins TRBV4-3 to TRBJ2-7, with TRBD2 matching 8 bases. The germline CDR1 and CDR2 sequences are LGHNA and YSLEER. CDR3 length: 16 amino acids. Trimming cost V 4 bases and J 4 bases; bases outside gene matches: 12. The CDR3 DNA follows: TGCGCCAGCAGCCCAGACGTACTAGCGGTAAGATACGAGCAGTACTTC. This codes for CASSPDVLAVRYEQYF.

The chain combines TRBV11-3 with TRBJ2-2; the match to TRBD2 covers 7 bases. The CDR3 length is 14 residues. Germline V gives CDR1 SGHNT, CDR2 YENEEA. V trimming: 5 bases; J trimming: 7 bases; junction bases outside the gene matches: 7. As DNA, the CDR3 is TGTGCCAGCAGCCCCTTTGGGGGGGACGGGGAGCTGTTTTTT. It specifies CASSPFGGDGELFF.